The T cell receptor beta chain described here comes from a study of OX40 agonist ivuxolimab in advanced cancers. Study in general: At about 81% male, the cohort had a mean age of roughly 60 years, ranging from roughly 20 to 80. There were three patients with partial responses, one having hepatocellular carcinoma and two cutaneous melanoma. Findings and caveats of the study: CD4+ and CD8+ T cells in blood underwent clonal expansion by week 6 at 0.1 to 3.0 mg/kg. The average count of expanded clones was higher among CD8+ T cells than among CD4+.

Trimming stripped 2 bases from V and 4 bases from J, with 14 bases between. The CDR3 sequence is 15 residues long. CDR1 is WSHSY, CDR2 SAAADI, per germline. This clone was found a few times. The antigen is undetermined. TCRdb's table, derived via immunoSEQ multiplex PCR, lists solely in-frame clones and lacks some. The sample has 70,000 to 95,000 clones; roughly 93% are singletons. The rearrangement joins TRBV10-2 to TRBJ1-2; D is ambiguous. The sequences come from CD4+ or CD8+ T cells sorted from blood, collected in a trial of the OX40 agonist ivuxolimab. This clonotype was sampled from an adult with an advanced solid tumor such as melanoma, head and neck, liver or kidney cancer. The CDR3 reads CASSEDARELYGYTF. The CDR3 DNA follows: TGCGCCAGCAGTGAGGACGCCAGAGAACTCTATGGCTACACCTTC.